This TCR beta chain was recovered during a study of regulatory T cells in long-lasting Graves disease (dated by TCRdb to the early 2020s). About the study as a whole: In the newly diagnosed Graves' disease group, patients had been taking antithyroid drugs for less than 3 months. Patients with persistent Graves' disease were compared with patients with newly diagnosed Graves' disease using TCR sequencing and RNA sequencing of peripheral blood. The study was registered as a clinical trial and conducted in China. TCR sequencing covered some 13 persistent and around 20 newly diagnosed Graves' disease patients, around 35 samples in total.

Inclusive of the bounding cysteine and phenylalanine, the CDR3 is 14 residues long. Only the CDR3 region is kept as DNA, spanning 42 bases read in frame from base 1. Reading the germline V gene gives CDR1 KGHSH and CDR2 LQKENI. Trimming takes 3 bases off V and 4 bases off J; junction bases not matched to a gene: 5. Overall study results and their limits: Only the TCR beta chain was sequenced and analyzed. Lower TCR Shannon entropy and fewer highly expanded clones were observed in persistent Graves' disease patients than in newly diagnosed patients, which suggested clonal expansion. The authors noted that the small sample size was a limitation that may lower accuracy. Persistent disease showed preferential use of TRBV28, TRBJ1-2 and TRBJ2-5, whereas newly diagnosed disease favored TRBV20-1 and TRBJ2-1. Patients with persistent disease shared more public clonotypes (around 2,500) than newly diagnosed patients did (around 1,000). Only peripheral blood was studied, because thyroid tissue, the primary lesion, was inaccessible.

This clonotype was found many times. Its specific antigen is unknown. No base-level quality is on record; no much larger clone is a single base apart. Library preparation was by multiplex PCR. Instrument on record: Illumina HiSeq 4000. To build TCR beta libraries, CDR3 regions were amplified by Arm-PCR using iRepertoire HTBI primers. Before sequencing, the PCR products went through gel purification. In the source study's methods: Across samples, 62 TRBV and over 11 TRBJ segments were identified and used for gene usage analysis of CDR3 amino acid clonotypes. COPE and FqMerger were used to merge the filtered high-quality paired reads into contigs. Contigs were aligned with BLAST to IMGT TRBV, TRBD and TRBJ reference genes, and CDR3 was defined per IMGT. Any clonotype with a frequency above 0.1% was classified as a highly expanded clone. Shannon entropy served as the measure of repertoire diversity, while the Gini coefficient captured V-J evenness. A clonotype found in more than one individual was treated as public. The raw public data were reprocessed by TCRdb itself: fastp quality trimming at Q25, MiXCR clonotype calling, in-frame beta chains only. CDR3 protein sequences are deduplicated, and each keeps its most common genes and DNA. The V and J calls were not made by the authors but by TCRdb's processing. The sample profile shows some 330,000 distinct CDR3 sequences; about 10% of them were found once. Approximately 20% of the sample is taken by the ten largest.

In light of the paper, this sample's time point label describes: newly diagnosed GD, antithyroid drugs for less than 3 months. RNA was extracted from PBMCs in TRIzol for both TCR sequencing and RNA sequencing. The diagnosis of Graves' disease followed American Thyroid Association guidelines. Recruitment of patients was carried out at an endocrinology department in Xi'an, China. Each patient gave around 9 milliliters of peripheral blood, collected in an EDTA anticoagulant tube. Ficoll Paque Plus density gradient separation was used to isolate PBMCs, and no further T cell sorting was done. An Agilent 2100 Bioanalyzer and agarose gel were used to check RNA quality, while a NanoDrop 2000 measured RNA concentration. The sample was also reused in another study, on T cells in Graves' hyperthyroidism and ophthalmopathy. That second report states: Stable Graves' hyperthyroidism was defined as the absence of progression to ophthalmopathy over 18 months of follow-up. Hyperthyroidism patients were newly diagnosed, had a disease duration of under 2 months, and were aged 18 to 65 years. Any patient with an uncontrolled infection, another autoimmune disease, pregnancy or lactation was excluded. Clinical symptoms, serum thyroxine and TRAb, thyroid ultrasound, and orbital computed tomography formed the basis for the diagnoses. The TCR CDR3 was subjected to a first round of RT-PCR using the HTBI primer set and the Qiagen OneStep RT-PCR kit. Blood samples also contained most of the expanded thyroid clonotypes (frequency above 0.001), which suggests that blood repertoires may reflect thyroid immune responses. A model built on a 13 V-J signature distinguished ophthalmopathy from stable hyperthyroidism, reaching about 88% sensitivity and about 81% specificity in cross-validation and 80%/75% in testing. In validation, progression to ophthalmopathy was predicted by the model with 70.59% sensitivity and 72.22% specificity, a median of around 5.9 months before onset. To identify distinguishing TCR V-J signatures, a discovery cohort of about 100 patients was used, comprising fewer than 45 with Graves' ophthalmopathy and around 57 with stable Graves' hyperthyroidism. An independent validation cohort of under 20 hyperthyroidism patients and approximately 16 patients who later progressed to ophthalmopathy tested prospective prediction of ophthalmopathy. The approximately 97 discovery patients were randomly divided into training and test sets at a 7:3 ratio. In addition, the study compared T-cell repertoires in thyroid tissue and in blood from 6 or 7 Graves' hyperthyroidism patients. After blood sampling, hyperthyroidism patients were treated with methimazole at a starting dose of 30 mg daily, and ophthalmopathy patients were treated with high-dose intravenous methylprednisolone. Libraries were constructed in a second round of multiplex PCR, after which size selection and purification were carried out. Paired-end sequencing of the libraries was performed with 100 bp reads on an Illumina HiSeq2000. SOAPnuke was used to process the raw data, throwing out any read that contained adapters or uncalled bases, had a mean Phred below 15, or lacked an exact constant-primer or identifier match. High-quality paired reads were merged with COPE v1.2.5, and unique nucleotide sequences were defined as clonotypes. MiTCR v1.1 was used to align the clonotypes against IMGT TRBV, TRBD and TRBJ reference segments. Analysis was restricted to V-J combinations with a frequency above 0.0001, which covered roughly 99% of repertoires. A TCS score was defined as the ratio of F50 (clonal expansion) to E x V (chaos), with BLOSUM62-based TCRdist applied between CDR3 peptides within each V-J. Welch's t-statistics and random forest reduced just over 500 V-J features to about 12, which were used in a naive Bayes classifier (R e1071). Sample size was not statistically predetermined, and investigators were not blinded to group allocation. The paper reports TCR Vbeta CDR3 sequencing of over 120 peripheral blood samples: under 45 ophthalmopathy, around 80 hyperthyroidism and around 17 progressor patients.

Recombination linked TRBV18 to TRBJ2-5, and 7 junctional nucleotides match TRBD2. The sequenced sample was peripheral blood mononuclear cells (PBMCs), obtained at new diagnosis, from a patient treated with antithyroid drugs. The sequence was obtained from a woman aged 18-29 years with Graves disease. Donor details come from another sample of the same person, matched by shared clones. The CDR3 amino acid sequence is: CASSPGAGRETQYF. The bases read TGTGCCAGCTCACCGGGAGCGGGGCGAGAGACCCAGTACTTC.